This TCR beta chain stems from a study of blood T cell repertoires in COVID-19. Study in general: Nucleic acid was either cDNA or gDNA, and it came from T cells, B-cell-depleted T cells, or PBMCs.

V lost 11 bases and J lost 5; bases outside the gene matches: 22. CDR1 ENHRY and CDR2 SYGVKD come from the germline V gene. This CDR3 spans 18 amino acids. The authors' processing: For nucleated cells, counts were estimated from reference gene primer amplification. Clones were read by immunoSEQ multiplex PCR, and TCRdb kept only the in-frame ones, dropping some. V, J and clone size are taken as reported in that table, and D and trimming were inferred from the DNA itself. The sample yields around 40,000 clones, 89% seen once. This sequence joins TRBV10-3 and TRBJ1-4; 8 nucleotides match TRBD1. The sequence was collected from a human donor in a cohort sampled during active COVID-19. The sequencing sample was made of peripheral blood. Here the CDR3 DNA reads TGTGCCTCCCCTGCTGGGACAGGCCCGGACCCCGCCAATGAAAAACTGTTTTTT. Protein: CASPAGTGPDPANEKLFF.